Each of the 3 T cell receptor beta chains below was sequenced from the same sample in a study of control samples from healthy donors and cancer patients. Sequencing was performed with immunoSEQ multiplex PCR; in TCRdb, only in-frame clones are kept and a portion is missing. The table has some 120,000 clones, 75% to 90% seen once. The sample taken for sequencing was PBMCs. These receptors all stem from a woman between 50 and 59 years old with colorectal cancer.

The rearrangement links TRBV30 to TRBJ2-7; D gene uncertain. The germline V gene has CDR1 GTSNPN and CDR2 SVGIG (reference sequence). This CDR3 comprises 15 residues. V lost 6 bases, J lost 0 bases, and 18 bases lay in between. CDR3 in amino acids: CACENGLLASYEQYF. CDR3 in DNA: TGTGCCTGCGAAAACGGGCTTCTCGCCTCCTACGAGCAGTACTTC.

This clone was picked up one time. This chain uses TRBV5-1 with TRBJ2-3, with D unresolved. Germline CDR1 SGHRS, CDR2 YFSETQ. Trimming took 2 bases from V and 1 from J, leaving 8 bases between them. The CDR3 extends over 14 amino acids. Here the CDR3 reads CASSLSVRTDTQYF. The CDR3, as DNA: TGCGCCAGCAGCTTATCGGTGCGCACAGATACGCAGTATTTT.

The V gene is TRBV19, the J gene TRBJ2-1; D not certain. Germline V CDR1 and CDR2: LNHDA, SQIVND (reference sequence). The V end lost 1 base, the J end lost 7 bases, and 11 bases lay between the germline ends. The CDR3 extends over 14 amino acids. The CDR3, as DNA: TGTGCCAGTAGTATAGGCCCAGCCAGAAATGAGCAGTTCTTC. This translates into CASSIGPARNEQFF.